The rows below give T cell receptor beta chains drawn from one sample of a study of regulatory T cells in long-lasting Graves disease. MiXCR was run by TCRdb on the multiplex PCR reads, yielding one entry per CDR3 protein. The repertoire consists of some 500,000 distinct CDR3 sequences, with 16% occurring once and the leading ten covering 20% to 25%. These sequences were also reported in another study, on T cells in Graves' hyperthyroidism and ophthalmopathy.

This specimen was peripheral blood mononuclear cells (PBMCs), taken at new diagnosis, from a patient treated with antithyroid drugs. These receptors were obtained from a woman aged 40-60 years with Graves disease. CDR3s include the opening cysteine and the closing phenylalanine or tryptophan. A D gene is named only where the DNA matches it firmly. Expanded clones get a size class; other rows say once, few or many, or leave the size out.

TRBJ1-4 | TRBV7-8 | NA | many | TGTGCCAGCAGCGGCCATGGGTCGAGGGAAAAACTGTTTTTT | CASSGHGSREKLFF
TRBJ1-1 | TRBV30 | NA | many | TGTGCCTGGAATGGGATTGTGGACACTGAAGCTTTCTTT | CAWNGIVDTEAFF
TRBJ2-1 | TRBV6-1 | NA | few | TGTGCCAGCAAGGGGGACGGGGCTGGTGAGCAGTTCTTC | CASKGDGAGEQFF
TRBJ1-6 | TRBV5-1 | NA | few | TGCGCCAGCAGCCCCCAGGGGTACCCAGCGCCCCTCCACTTT | CASSPQGYPAPLHF
TRBJ1-2 | TRBV12-3/TRBV12-4 | NA | many | TGTGCCAGCAGTTTTAAGGGGGTTAACTATGGCTACACCTTC | CASSFKGVNYGYTF
TRBJ1-3 | TRBV7-6 | NA | few | TGTGCCAGCAGCTTAGCGTTACCAGGGTTTGGGACCCGCTCTGGAACCACCATATATTTT | CASSLALPGFGTRSGTTIYF
TRBJ1-3 | TRBV2 | NA | few | TGTGCCAGCAGTGAATATGGGGACATTCTACCGACCGGAAACACCATATATTTT | CASSEYGDILPTGNTIYF
TRBJ1-1 | TRBV28 | NA | many | TGTGCCAGCACTTCCGGAACAATTAACACTGAAGCTTTCTTT | CASTSGTINTEAFF
TRBJ2-7 | TRBV20-1 | NA | many | TGCAGTGCCGGGGACACCCCCTACGAGCAGTACTTC | CSAGDTPYEQYF
TRBJ2-1 | TRBV7-8 | NA | many | TGTGCCAGCCTCGTGTTAGGGGAATCCTACAATGAGCAGTTCTTC | CASLVLGESYNEQFF
TRBJ1-6 | TRBV27 | NA | many | TGTGCCAGCAGTTTGTGGGGATCACCCCTCCACTTT | CASSLWGSPLHF
TRBJ2-1 | TRBV6-5 | TRBD1 | few | TGTGCCAGCAGTTACGGGACAGGGGTCCACAATGAGCAGTTCTTC | CASSYGTGVHNEQFF
TRBJ2-7 | TRBV20-1 | TRBD1 | few | TGCAGTGCTACCCTGGACAGGGGGAACTACGAGCAGTACTTC | CSATLDRGNYEQYF
TRBJ1-2 | TRBV5-4 | NA | many | TGTGCCAGCAGACCGACGGGCGGCCTTTATGGCTACACCTTC | CASRPTGGLYGYTF
TRBJ2-7 | TRBV12-3/TRBV12-4 | NA | NA | TGTGCCAGCAGTTCCCCTCGGGGGGCCGGGGAGCAGTACTTC | CASSSPRGAGEQYF
TRBJ2-3 | TRBV9 | NA | NA | TGTGCCAGCAGCTTCCGGGGTGTTCTCACAGATACGCAGTATTTT | CASSFRGVLTDTQYF
TRBJ2-5 | TRBV14 | TRBD2 | few | TGTGCCAGCAGCCTCAATAGCGGGGGGGATGAGGAGACCCAGTACTTC | CASSLNSGGDEETQYF
TRBJ2-1 | TRBV6-1 | NA | few | TGTGCCACAAATCCCCTCGGGGGCAATGAGCAGTTCTTC | CATNPLGGNEQFF
TRBJ1-6 | TRBV14 | NA | few | TGTGCCAGCAGCCTCATTTCCTCACCCCTCCACTTT | CASSLISSPLHF
TRBJ2-5 | TRBV6-1 | NA | many | TGTGCCGTGCACAGAGAGTACCAAGAGACCCAGTACTTC | CAVHREYQETQYF
TRBJ1-1 | TRBV6-2/TRBV6-3 | TRBD1 | many | TGTGCCAGCAGAGCCACAGGGGGGCTGAACACTGAAGCTTTCTTT | CASRATGGLNTEAFF
TRBJ2-1 | TRBV19 | TRBD1 | few | TGTGCCAGTAGTATAGATGGACAGGGTCTCAATGAGCAGTTCTTC | CASSIDGQGLNEQFF
TRBJ2-1 | TRBV7-8 | NA | many | TGTGCCAGCAGCTTTAGCCTCTACAATGAGCAGTTCTTC | CASSFSLYNEQFF
TRBJ1-1 | TRBV6-2/TRBV6-3 | NA | many | TGTGCCAGCAGTTACGCCCGGCGAACTGAAGCTTTCTTT | CASSYARRTEAFF
TRBJ2-7 | TRBV20-1 | NA | NA | TGCAGTGCTAGGTCGGACTCCTACGAGCAGTACTTC | CSARSDSYEQYF
TRBJ2-3 | TRBV9 | NA | NA | TGTGCCAGCAGCGACTCAGGGAGAGATACGCAGTATTTT | CASSDSGRDTQYF
TRBJ1-5 | TRBV6-1 | NA | many | TGTGCCAGCAGTGAAATTGGGGCCCCTAATCAGCCCCAGCATTTT | CASSEIGAPNQPQHF
TRBJ1-5 | TRBV6-2/TRBV6-3 | NA | few | TGTGCCAGCAGCCGCAATCAGCCCCAGCATTTT | CASSRNQPQHF
TRBJ1-3 | TRBV29-1 | NA | few | TGCAGCGTGCTGGGAAACACCATATATTTT | CSVLGNTIYF
TRBJ1-5 | TRBV6-1 | NA | many | TGTGCCAGCAGCCTCCCCGGCGGTGGTCAGCCCCAGCATTTT | CASSLPGGGQPQHF
TRBJ1-1 | TRBV28 | TRBD1 | many | TGTGCCAGCCTGGGGGACAGGGAGTTCAGGAACACTGAAGCTTTCTTT | CASLGDREFRNTEAFF
TRBJ2-1 | TRBV6-2/TRBV6-3 | TRBD2 | once | TGTGCCAGCAGCTCTAGCGGGAGGGCCCACAATGAGCAGTTCTTC | CASSSSGRAHNEQFF
TRBJ1-5 | TRBV28 | NA | many | TGTGCCAGCAGCTGGACAGATAATCAGCCCCAGCATTTT | CASSWTDNQPQHF
TRBJ2-3 | TRBV29-1 | NA | few | TGCAGCGTTGAAAGCGGTCAATCTAGCACAGATACGCAGTATTTT | CSVESGQSSTDTQYF
TRBJ2-1 | TRBV12-3/TRBV12-4 | NA | few | TGTGCCAGCAGTTTGCACGGGGATGAGCAGTTCTTC | CASSLHGDEQFF
TRBJ1-1 | TRBV30 | NA | many | TGTGCCTGGAGTGTATCAGATTGGGACACTGAAGCTTTCTTT | CAWSVSDWDTEAFF
TRBJ1-2 | TRBV12-3/TRBV12-4 | NA | many | TGTGCCAGCAGTTTAGCGACAGGAACAGACTATGGCTACACCTTC | CASSLATGTDYGYTF
TRBJ2-2 | TRBV15 | NA | few | TGTGCCACCAGCAGAGTCAGAGTGAACACCGGGGAGCTGTTTTTT | CATSRVRVNTGELFF
TRBJ1-1 | TRBV7-9 | NA | few | TGTGCCAGCAGCTTTCTTGGGGCCGCCATGAACACTGAAGCTTTCTTT | CASSFLGAAMNTEAFF
TRBJ1-1 | TRBV5-1 | NA | NA | TGCGCCAGCACCGCACAGGAGAACACTGAAGCTTTCTTT | CASTAQENTEAFF
TRBJ2-1 | TRBV7-2 | TRBD1 | NA | TGTGCCAGCGCCCCCGGGACAGGGAGGAATGAGCAGTTCTTC | CASAPGTGRNEQFF
TRBJ2-7 | TRBV3-1 | NA | many | TGTGCCAGCAGCCAAGGGGAAAGGATTGCCTACGAGCAGTACTTC | CASSQGERIAYEQYF
TRBJ1-3 | TRBV18 | NA | few | TGTGCCAGCTCACCGGTGGGGTCTGGAAACACCATATATTTT | CASSPVGSGNTIYF
TRBJ2-3 | TRBV4-2 | TRBD2 | few | TGTGCCAGCAGCCAACTCAGCGGGGGTGGGACAGATACGCAGTATTTT | CASSQLSGGGTDTQYF
TRBJ1-1 | TRBV5-5 | NA | many | TGTGCCAGCAGCTTGAGCCCGACGTGGGAGACTGAAGCTTTCTTT | CASSLSPTWETEAFF
TRBJ2-1 | TRBV3-1 | TRBD1 | few | TGTGCCAGCAGCCATAGAGGGACAGGGATCAATGAGCAGTTCTTC | CASSHRGTGINEQFF
TRBJ2-7 | TRBV7-8 | NA | few | TGTGCCAGCAGCTTCCCAGGGGTTTCTGAGCAGTACTTC | CASSFPGVSEQYF
TRBJ1-6 | TRBV12-3/TRBV12-4 | NA | many | TGTGCCAGCAGTTCGGACTCACAACATTCACCCCTCCACTTT | CASSSDSQHSPLHF
TRBJ2-3 | TRBV18 | TRBD1 | many | TGTGCCAGCTCACCCAGACAGGGGAGTCGCACAGATACGCAGTATTTT | CASSPRQGSRTDTQYF
TRBJ1-1 | TRBV6-5 | NA | NA | TGTGCCAGCAGTTACGAGAAGGGAGGTACTGAAGCTTTCTTT | CASSYEKGGTEAFF
TRBJ1-2 | TRBV12-3/TRBV12-4 | NA | many | TGTGCCAGCAGTGTAACAGGAGCTGAGGGCTACACCTTC | CASSVTGAEGYTF
TRBJ2-7 | TRBV20-1 | NA | many | TGCAGTGCTAGAGCCGTCCGGGCAGGGGACGAGCAGTACTTC | CSARAVRAGDEQYF
TRBJ2-7 | TRBV7-9 | TRBD1 | few | TGTGCCAGCAGCTTAGGCGGGACAGGGAAGTCTTCGGAGCAGTACTTC | CASSLGGTGKSSEQYF